One and the same sample provided the 18 T cell receptor beta chains below, sequenced in a study of blood T cell repertoires in COVID-19. TCRdb's copy holds only in-frame clones and misses some; the assay was immunoSEQ multiplex PCR. The table has around 200,000 clones, over 70% seen once; the top ten hold less than 3.5%. Sequencing input: peripheral blood. These receptors were obtained from a man over 45 with active or convalescent COVID-19.

This clone has more than one count but fewer than ten. The chain joins TRBV4-2 to TRBJ2-3; 7 bases agree with TRBD2. Trimming took 0 bases from V and 3 from J; bases not matched to a gene: 15. CDR3 length: 19 residues. Germline lookup yields CDR1 LGHNA and CDR2 YNFKEQ. CDR3 amino acids: CASSQELFMGGEITDTQYF. The CDR3 DNA reads TGTGCCAGCAGCCAAGAGCTATTTATGGGGGGGGAAATAACAGATACGCAGTATTTT.

The chain couples TRBV9 to TRBJ1-1; tentative D call: TRBD1 (5 bases). The germline gives CDR1 SGDLS, CDR2 YYNGEE. CDR3 length: 16 residues. V dropped 0 bases and J dropped 1 base, with 13 bases sitting between them. CDR3 DNA: TGTGCCAGCAGCGTAGGGGGCCGCGTTGGGAACACTGAAGCTTTCTTT. Amino acid sequence: CASSVGGRVGNTEAFF.

The genes are TRBV7-9 and TRBJ1-1; no definite D call. This CDR3 comprises 16 residues. The germline V gene has CDR1 SEHNR and CDR2 FQNEAQ (reference sequence). Trimming removed 5 bases from V and 0 bases from J, with 16 bases in between. CDR3 amino acids: CASSTPLAPMNTEAFF. Written as DNA, the CDR3 is TGTGCCAGCAGCACCCCCCTGGCCCCGATGAACACTGAAGCTTTCTTT.

The chain joins TRBV6-5 to TRBJ2-7; weak D call: TRBD1 (5 bases). Looked up from germline, CDR1 is MNHEY and CDR2 is SVGAGI. The V and J ends lost 6 bases and 0 bases respectively, with 9 bases between them. The CDR3 has 13 residues. The CDR3 here is CASRRGISYEQYF. CDR3 sequence (DNA): TGTGCCAGCAGAAGGGGAATCTCCTACGAGCAGTACTTC.

The chain employs TRBV28 and TRBJ1-5; 10 nucleotides align to TRBD1. CDR3 size: 16 residues. Unmatched junction bases numbered 7, after V lost 5 bases and J lost 3 bases. Germline CDR1 and CDR2: MDHEN and SYDVKM. For the CDR3, the DNA is TGTGCCAGCAGTGTTGACAGGGGGCGCTTCAATCAGCCCCAGCATTTT. It encodes CASSVDRGRFNQPQHF.

The chain joins TRBV10-3 to TRBJ1-1; TRBD1 matches at 9 bases. Germline V CDR1 and CDR2: ENHRY, SYGVKD. The trim removed 6 bases at V and 3 bases at J, leaving 14 bases unmatched. The CDR3 extends over 17 amino acids. DNA for the CDR3: TGTGCCATCAGGCGGGCGGGACAGGGTGGTGGGGACACTGAAGCTTTCTTT. Its translation: CAIRRAGQGGGDTEAFF.

This rearrangement joins TRBV7-6 to TRBJ1-3, with 11 bases identical to TRBD1. Germline loops: CDR1 SGHVS, CDR2 FNYEAQ. CDR3 length equals 16 residues. The ends lost 5 bases at V and 1 base at J; junction bases unmatched: 4. CDR3 in amino acids: CASSIGQGASGNTIYF. In DNA form, the CDR3 reads TGTGCCAGCAGCATAGGACAGGGGGCGTCTGGAAACACCATATATTTT.

The table lists this clone with a count of one. The rearrangement uses TRBV5-5 and TRBJ1-1; perhaps TRBD1 as D (6 bases). Trimming left V 0 bases short and J 5 bases short, with 8 bases between. The CDR3 extends over 13 amino acids. Germline V gene sequence: CDR1 SGHKS, CDR2 YYEKEE (reference sequence). CDR3 bases: TGTGCCAGCAGCTTGGCAGGGGTGACTGAAGCTTTCTTT. This translates into CASSLAGVTEAFF. The full variable domain, rest sourced from reference TRBV5-5 and TRBJ1-1, is DAGVTQSPTHLIKTRGQQVTLRCSPISGHKSVSWYQQVLGQGPQFIFQYYEKEERGRGNFPDRFSARQFPNYSSELNVNALLLGDSALYLCASSLAGVTEAFFGQGTRLTVV.

The V and J genes are TRBV19 and TRBJ1-1; possibly TRBD1 for D (5 bases). V was cut by 6 bases and J by 4 bases, with 9 bases left in between. CDR3 length: 12 residues. Germline V gene data show CDR1 as LNHDA and CDR2 as SQIVND (reference sequence). The DNA of the CDR3 is TGTGCCAGTAGGATCGGGGGCACTGAAGCTTTCTTT. It translates to CASRIGGTEAFF.

This sequence joins TRBV6-6 and TRBJ2-1; TRBD2 matches 7 bases. Germline V CDR1 and CDR2: MNHNY, SVGAGI (reference sequence). With V trimmed by 6 bases and J by 5 bases, 10 bases remained unmatched. The CDR3 is made up of 15 amino acids. CDR3 nucleotides: TGTGCCAGCAGACCCCTGGCGGGGGATCACAATGAGCAGTTCTTC. Its translation is CASRPLAGDHNEQFF.

The chain carries TRBV30 and TRBJ1-1; D is uncertain. The CDR3 has 14 amino acids. CDR1 GTSNPN and CDR2 SVGIG come from the germline V gene (reference sequence). Trimming left V 1 base short and J 0 bases short, with 9 bases between. In DNA form, the CDR3 reads TGTGCCTGGAGTGGCCCTACGATGAACACTGAAGCTTTCTTT. Its translation: CAWSGPTMNTEAFF. Full variable domain (missing parts from reference TRBV30 and TRBJ1-1): SQTIHQWPATLVQPVGSPLSLECTVEGTSNPNLYWYRQAAGRGLQLLFYSVGIGQISSEVPQNLSASRPQDRQFILSSKKLLLSDSGFYLCAWSGPTMNTEAFFGQGTRLTVV.

This rearrangement joins TRBV5-1 to TRBJ1-4; TRBD1 might be the D (6 bases). Per the germline V gene, CDR1 is SGHRS and CDR2 is YFSETQ. The CDR3 sequence is 15 residues long. V was cut by 4 bases and J by 1 base, with 11 bases left in between. In DNA form, the CDR3 reads TGCGCCAGCAGCACACAGACAGGAACTAATGAAAAACTGTTTTTT. Protein: CASSTQTGTNEKLFF.

The chain joins TRBV6-5 to TRBJ1-1; 9 bases align to TRBD1. The J segment lost 6 bases and the V segment lost 6 bases, leaving 11 bases of the junction unmatched. Germline-derived CDR1 and CDR2 are MNHEY and SVGAGI. The CDR3 consists of 15 residues. The CDR3 loop is CASRKSYRGHAEAFF. CDR3 bases: TGTGCCAGCAGGAAGTCATACAGGGGGCACGCTGAAGCTTTCTTT.

This clone was seen a single time. V usage is TRBV9 and J usage is TRBJ2-2, with D maybe TRBD1 (6 bases). Trimming cost V 4 bases and J 1 base, with 17 bases left between them. In germline, CDR1 is SGDLS, CDR2 YYNGEE. The CDR3 totals 17 residues. DNA of the CDR3: TGTGCCAGCAGCTTTCCCCGGACAGAACGGAACACCGGGGAGCTGTTTTTT. It specifies CASSFPRTERNTGELFF. Combining the CDR3 with reference TRBV9 and TRBJ2-2 gives the whole variable domain DSGVTQTPKHLITATGQRVTLRCSPRSGDLSVYWYQQSLDQGLQFLIQYYNGEERAKGNILERFSAQQFPDLHSELNLSSLELGDSALYFCASSFPRTERNTGELFFGEGSRLTVL.

This chain links TRBV19 with TRBJ2-3; tentatively, D is TRBD2 (6 bases). The CDR3 extends over 17 amino acids. Germline CDR1 is LNHDA and CDR2 is SQIVND (reference sequence). V was cut by 3 bases and J by 0 bases, with 16 bases left in between. CDR3 sequence reads: CASSMRATGTSTDTQYF. CDR3 in DNA: TGTGCCAGTAGTATGAGGGCAACCGGGACTAGCACAGATACGCAGTATTTT. The full variable domain, with the rest looked up from reference TRBV19 and TRBJ2-3, is DGGITQSPKYLFRKEGQNVTLSCEQNLNHDAMYWYRQDPGQGLRLIYYSQIVNDFQKGDIAEGYSVSREKKESFPLTVTSAQKNPTAFYLCASSMRATGTSTDTQYFGPGTRLTVL.

This chain uses TRBV12-5 with TRBJ2-1, with TRBD2 as a possible D gene (6 bases). The CDR3 consists of 11 residues. Trimming cost V 7 bases and J 7 bases, with 8 bases left between them. Germline V gene sequence: CDR1 LGHNT, CDR2 FRNRAP. The DNA for the CDR3 is TGTGCTAGTGCTGGGGGGAATGAGCAGTTCTTC. Translation gives CASAGGNEQFF.

The V call is TRBV19, the J call TRBJ2-7, with 7 bases that match TRBD1. CDR1 is LNHDA, CDR2 SQIVND, per germline (reference sequence). CDR3 size: 14 residues. J was trimmed by 2 bases and V by 6 bases; bases with no gene match: 7. CDR3 DNA sequence: TGTGCCAGTAGCACCGGGACAGCGACCTACGAGCAGTACTTC. Its protein product is CASSTGTATYEQYF.

This clone occurred once. The J gene is TRBJ2-2, the V gene TRBV14, with D unclear. Germline CDR1 SGHDN, CDR2 FVKESK. Trimming took off 0 bases at V and 6 bases at J, with 5 bases between the two ends. CDR3 size: 13 residues. The CDR3 region is CASSQEFSGELFF. The DNA of the CDR3 is TGTGCCAGCAGCCAAGAGTTCTCCGGGGAGCTGTTTTTT.